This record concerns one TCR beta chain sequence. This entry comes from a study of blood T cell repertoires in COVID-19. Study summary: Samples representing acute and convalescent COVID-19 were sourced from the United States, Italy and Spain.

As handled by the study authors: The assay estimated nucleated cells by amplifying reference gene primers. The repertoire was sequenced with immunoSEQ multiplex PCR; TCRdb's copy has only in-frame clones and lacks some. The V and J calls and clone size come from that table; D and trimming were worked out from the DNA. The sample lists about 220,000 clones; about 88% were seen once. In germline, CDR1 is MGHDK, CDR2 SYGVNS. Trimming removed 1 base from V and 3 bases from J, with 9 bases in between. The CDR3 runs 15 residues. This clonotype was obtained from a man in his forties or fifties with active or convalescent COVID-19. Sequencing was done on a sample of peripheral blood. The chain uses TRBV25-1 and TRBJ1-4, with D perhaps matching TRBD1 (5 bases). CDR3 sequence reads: CASSEWGVPNEKLFF. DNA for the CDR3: TGTGCCAGCAGTGAATGGGGGGTACCTAATGAAAAACTGTTTTTT.